The 10 T cell receptor beta chains below come from one sample, sequenced in a study of shared clonotypes between healthy human individuals. CD8 cells regarded as naive lacked CD45RO, were positively chosen for CCR7, and omitted terminally differentiated effector memory CD45RA+ cells. Method: immunoSEQ multiplex PCR; TCRdb's copy keeps in-frame clones and lacks some. The table records 800,000 or so clones, 90% to 97% of them present only once. Sequenced sample: naive CD8+ T cells sorted from blood. Receptors originate from a man in his thirties or forties in good health.

With regard to this clone: This sample includes further DNA sequences coding for the same CDR3. The V call is TRBV4-1, the J call TRBJ2-6; a weak D match, TRBD2 (5 bases). Trimming pared 0 bases from V and 4 bases from J, leaving 7 bases between. CDR1 is MGHRA, CDR2 YSYEKL, per germline. There are 15 residues in the CDR3. CDR3 bases: TGCGCCAGCAGCCAAGAGCGGGCCGGGGCCAACGTCCTGACTTTC. Its translation is CASSQERAGANVLTF.

The chain carries TRBV7-8 and TRBJ2-3; 9 bases map to TRBD2. CDR3 size: 15 residues. From germline, CDR1 is SGHVS and CDR2 FQNEAQ. V was pared by 5 bases and J by 0 bases, with 3 bases of the junction left unmatched. In nucleotides, the CDR3 is TGTGCCAGCAGCACCACTAGCGGGAGCACAGATACGCAGTATTTT. Protein: CASSTTSGSTDTQYF. The full variable domain, in which reference TRBV7-8 and TRBJ2-3 provide the parts outside the CDR3, is GAGVSQSPRYKVAKRGQDVALRCDPISGHVSLFWYQQALGQGPEFLTYFQNEAQLDKSGLPSDRFFAERPEGSVSTLKIQRTQQEDSAVYLCASSTTSGSTDTQYFGPGTRLTVL.

This clone has a single count. This rearrangement joins TRBV10-1 to TRBJ2-1; 9 bases agree with TRBD1. This CDR3 contains 15 residues. J gave up 4 bases and V 5 bases, and 6 bases lay outside the gene matches. CDR1 WNHNN and CDR2 SYGVQD come from the germline V gene (reference sequence). The CDR3 sequence: CASSRDRVGYNEQFF. The CDR3 coding sequence is TGCGCCAGCAGTCGGGACAGGGTGGGGTACAATGAGCAGTTCTTC.

The chain is built from TRBV6-5 and TRBJ2-5, with D maybe TRBD1 (6 bases). Trimming took 2 bases from V and 4 from J, leaving 14 bases between them. The CDR3 totals 15 residues. Germline assignment: CDR1 MNHEY and CDR2 SVGAGI. The DNA for the CDR3 is TGTGCCAGCAGTTACGGGGGCGAGTTAGGAGAGACCCAGTACTTC. Translated: CASSYGGELGETQYF.

This rearrangement joins TRBV27 to TRBJ2-1; 8 bases line up with TRBD2. Trimming removed 11 bases from V and 3 bases from J; junction bases left unmatched: 15. Germline values: CDR1 MNHEY, CDR2 SMNVEV (reference sequence). The CDR3 totals 16 residues. The CDR3 nucleotides are TGTGCCTCCGGAGGTCTAGCGGGCTTGAACTACAATGAGCAGTTCTTC. Translated, it gives CASGGLAGLNYNEQFF.

The CDR3 region has the DNA TGTGCCAGAAGCTTGGTACAAGCTGCTAACTATGGCTACACCTTC. Translated, it gives CARSLVQAANYGYTF. The J gene is TRBJ1-2, the V gene TRBV5-3, with D unresolved. TRBV5-3 qualifies as an ORF whose function is uncertain. V was pared by 0 bases and J by 0 bases, with 9 bases between. The CDR3 runs to 15 residues.

The V gene is TRBV5-5, the J gene TRBJ2-1; the D is unclear. This CDR3 has 12 amino acids. V shed 4 bases and J shed 7 bases, with 9 bases lying between them. The V gene's germline CDR1 is SGHKS and CDR2 YYEKEE (reference sequence). The CDR3 DNA follows: TGTGCCAGCAGCCAAGCCACAAATGAGCAGTTCTTC. The encoded protein is CASSQATNEQFF.

Regarding this clone: Its ends do not fully match the called genes, so a read error is possible. The CDR3, as DNA: TGTGCTAGCAGCTGGGGGACTAGCGGGAGGGCTCCGAACACCGGGGAGCTGTTTTTT. The encoded protein is CASSWGTSGRAPNTGELFF. The chain recombines TRBV7-7 with TRBJ2-2, with TRBD2 identical over 16 bases. The CDR3 extends over 19 amino acids. Germline lookup yields CDR1 SSHAT and CDR2 FNYEAQ (reference sequence). Full variable domain (remainder filled in from reference TRBV7-7 and TRBJ2-2): GAGVSQSPRYKVTKRGQDVTLRCDPISSHATLYWYQQALGQGPEFLTYFNYEAQPDKSGLPSDRFSAERPEGSISTLTIQRTEQRDSAMYRCASSWGTSGRAPNTGELFFGEGSRLTVL.

The rearrangement joins TRBV6-1 to TRBJ2-7; 7 bases are shared with TRBD2. Per germline, CDR1 MNHNS and CDR2 SASEGT. V shed 0 bases, J shed 5 bases, and the junction held 4 bases outside the gene matches. The CDR3 runs 14 residues. The CDR3 region has the DNA TGTGCCAGCAGTGAAGCGGGAGGGTACCACGAGCAGTACTTC. It translates to CASSEAGGYHEQYF.

The V call is TRBV7-9, the J call TRBJ2-2; perhaps TRBD1 as D (5 bases). Germline loops: CDR1 SEHNR, CDR2 FQNEAQ (reference sequence). V lost 2 bases and J lost 4, with 11 bases in between. This CDR3 comprises 15 residues. CDR3 sequence (DNA): TGTGCCAGCAGCTTAAATCAGGGTCCCACCGGGGAGCTGTTTTTT. Translated: CASSLNQGPTGELFF. Variable domain in full (rest from reference TRBV7-9 and TRBJ2-2): DTGVSQNPRHKITKRGQNVTFRCDPISEHNRLYWYRQTLGQGPEFLTYFQNEAQLEKSRLLSDRFSAERPKGSFSTLEIQRTEQGDSAMYLCASSLNQGPTGELFFGEGSRLTVL.